This is a list of T cell receptor beta chains from one sample in a study of blood T cell repertoires in COVID-19. Measured with immunoSEQ multiplex PCR; TCRdb has only the in-frame clones, and not every one. The table shows around 230,000 clones, with about nine tenths occurring only once. Sequencing was carried out using peripheral blood. Receptors were obtained from a man between 35 and 55 years old with acute or convalescent COVID-19. Each CDR3 is given with its conserved first and last residue. Fields, in order: D gene, J gene, V gene, clone size, CDR3 protein, CDR3 DNA. D genes are given only for firm matches. Size is omitted from some rows. Given values are once, few, many or a class for expanded clones.

D gene: NA
J gene: TRBJ1-5
V gene: TRBV21-1
clone size: NA
CDR3 protein: CASRANRDRGPQPQHF
CDR3 DNA: TGTGCCAGCAGGGCGAATAGGGACAGGGGGCCCCAGCCCCAGCATTTT

D gene: NA
J gene: TRBJ1-1
V gene: TRBV19
clone size: NA
CDR3 protein: CASSISRTEAFF
CDR3 DNA: TGTGCCAGTAGTATAAGTCGGACTGAAGCTTTCTTT

D gene: TRBD2
J gene: TRBJ2-1
V gene: TRBV28
clone size: NA
CDR3 protein: CASSFGRTSGSEQFF
CDR3 DNA: TGTGCCAGCAGTTTTGGCCGGACTAGCGGGAGTGAGCAGTTCTTC

D gene: TRBD1
J gene: TRBJ2-2
V gene: TRBV5-1
clone size: NA
CDR3 protein: CASSLTGVYTGELFF
CDR3 DNA: TGCGCCAGCAGCCTGACAGGGGTTTATACCGGGGAGCTGTTTTTT

D gene: NA
J gene: TRBJ1-1
V gene: TRBV19
clone size: once
CDR3 protein: CASSIEGRVAEAFF
CDR3 DNA: TGTGCCAGTAGTATAGAGGGTCGGGTGGCTGAAGCTTTCTTT

D gene: TRBD2
J gene: TRBJ2-3
V gene: TRBV18
clone size: NA
CDR3 protein: CASSPGGSGGTDTQYF
CDR3 DNA: TGTGCCAGCTCACCAGGCGGGAGCGGTGGCACAGATACGCAGTATTTT

D gene: NA
J gene: TRBJ2-1
V gene: TRBV18
clone size: NA
CDR3 protein: CASYLATEQFF
CDR3 DNA: TGTGCCAGCTACCTAGCGACCGAGCAGTTCTTC

D gene: NA
J gene: TRBJ1-5
V gene: TRBV30
clone size: NA
CDR3 protein: CACHRGEGNQPQHF
CDR3 DNA: TGTGCCTGCCATAGAGGCGAGGGAAATCAGCCCCAGCATTTT

D gene: TRBD1
J gene: TRBJ1-6
V gene: TRBV6-5
clone size: NA
CDR3 protein: CASSPGQGHSPLHF
CDR3 DNA: TGTGCCAGCAGCCCCGGACAGGGACATTCACCCCTCCACTTT

D gene: NA
J gene: TRBJ2-3
V gene: TRBV6-1
clone size: few
CDR3 protein: CASSESSTTDTQYF
CDR3 DNA: TGTGCCAGCAGTGAGTCTAGCACCACAGATACGCAGTATTTT

D gene: TRBD2
J gene: TRBJ2-7
V gene: TRBV3-1/TRBV3-2
clone size: NA
CDR3 protein: CASSQASGNIYEQYF
CDR3 DNA: TGTGCCAGCAGCCAGGCAAGCGGGAATATATACGAGCAGTACTTC

D gene: NA
J gene: TRBJ2-7
V gene: TRBV27
clone size: NA
CDR3 protein: CASSSSPGGSSLYEQYF
CDR3 DNA: TGTGCCAGCAGTTCATCTCCGGGGGGCTCCTCCCTCTACGAGCAGTACTTC

D gene: NA
J gene: TRBJ2-1
V gene: TRBV10-2
clone size: NA
CDR3 protein: CASSEGAGRAHEQFF
CDR3 DNA: TGCGCCAGCAGTGAGGGAGCGGGCAGGGCCCATGAGCAGTTCTTC

D gene: NA
J gene: TRBJ2-7
V gene: TRBV27
clone size: NA
CDR3 protein: CASSLSRVYEQYF
CDR3 DNA: TGTGCCAGCAGTTTATCGAGGGTTTACGAGCAGTACTTC

D gene: TRBD1
J gene: TRBJ1-2
V gene: TRBV19
clone size: NA
CDR3 protein: CASSLDRGISGGYTF
CDR3 DNA: TGTGCCAGTAGTCTCGACAGGGGAATCTCGGGGGGCTACACCTTC

D gene: NA
J gene: TRBJ1-1
V gene: TRBV28
clone size: NA
CDR3 protein: CASSSLQTNTEAFF
CDR3 DNA: TGTGCCAGCAGTTCCCTTCAGACTAACACTGAAGCTTTCTTT

D gene: TRBD1
J gene: TRBJ1-5
V gene: TRBV30
clone size: NA
CDR3 protein: CAWSWTGVGNQPQHF
CDR3 DNA: TGTGCCTGGAGTTGGACAGGGGTCGGCAATCAGCCCCAGCATTTT

D gene: TRBD2
J gene: TRBJ2-3
V gene: TRBV7-3
clone size: NA
CDR3 protein: CASSPRASGRTHKTDTQYF
CDR3 DNA: TGTGCCAGCAGCCCAAGGGCTAGCGGGAGGACGCACAAGACAGATACGCAGTATTTT

D gene: TRBD1
J gene: TRBJ2-6
V gene: TRBV7-3
clone size: NA
CDR3 protein: CASAGQVVSGANVLTF
CDR3 DNA: TGTGCCAGCGCGGGACAGGTGGTCTCTGGGGCCAACGTCCTGACTTTC

D gene: NA
J gene: TRBJ2-1
V gene: TRBV6-2/TRBV6-3
clone size: NA
CDR3 protein: CASSPNALGGTFVEQFF
CDR3 DNA: TGTGCCAGCAGTCCCAACGCGTTAGGGGGAACCTTTGTTGAGCAGTTCTTC

D gene: NA
J gene: TRBJ1-4
V gene: TRBV5-4
clone size: NA
CDR3 protein: CASSGGYANEKLFF
CDR3 DNA: TGTGCCAGCAGCGGCGGATACGCTAATGAAAAACTGTTTTTT

D gene: TRBD2
J gene: TRBJ2-3
V gene: TRBV7-8
clone size: many
CDR3 protein: CASRIYGGRGTDTQYF
CDR3 DNA: TGTGCCAGCAGGATTTATGGCGGGAGGGGGACAGATACGCAGTATTTT

D gene: TRBD2
J gene: TRBJ2-3
V gene: TRBV27
clone size: NA
CDR3 protein: CASSYLSGRGPDTQYF
CDR3 DNA: TGTGCCAGCAGTTATCTTAGCGGGAGGGGTCCAGATACGCAGTATTTT

D gene: TRBD2
J gene: TRBJ2-1
V gene: TRBV28
clone size: NA
CDR3 protein: CASSPRHGAGELQSGYNEQFF
CDR3 DNA: TGTGCCAGCAGTCCCCGCCATGGGGCGGGGGAACTACAAAGCGGCTACAATGAGCAGTTCTTC

D gene: TRBD2
J gene: TRBJ2-2
V gene: TRBV28
clone size: once
CDR3 protein: CASTRRASGGRNTGELFF
CDR3 DNA: TGTGCCAGCACCCGGAGGGCTAGCGGGGGCAGAAACACCGGGGAGCTGTTTTTT

D gene: NA
J gene: TRBJ2-7
V gene: TRBV19
clone size: NA
CDR3 protein: CASKVTDLWHEQYF
CDR3 DNA: TGTGCCAGTAAGGTCACAGACCTCTGGCACGAGCAGTACTTC

D gene: NA
J gene: TRBJ1-1
V gene: TRBV6-2/TRBV6-3
clone size: NA
CDR3 protein: CASSPQGAGAFF
CDR3 DNA: TGTGCCAGCAGTCCACAGGGAGCTGGAGCTTTCTTT

D gene: TRBD2
J gene: TRBJ2-5
V gene: TRBV7-3
clone size: NA
CDR3 protein: CASSSSSGREETQYF
CDR3 DNA: TGTGCCAGCAGCTCTTCTAGCGGGAGAGAAGAGACCCAGTACTTC

D gene: NA
J gene: TRBJ2-1
V gene: TRBV27
clone size: NA
CDR3 protein: CASKEWTASYNEQFF
CDR3 DNA: TGTGCCAGCAAAGAATGGACAGCCTCCTACAATGAGCAGTTCTTC

D gene: TRBD1
J gene: TRBJ1-1
V gene: TRBV7-8
clone size: NA
CDR3 protein: CASSLVGDRAITEAFF
CDR3 DNA: TGTGCCAGCAGCTTAGTGGGGGACAGGGCGATTACTGAAGCTTTCTTT